This TCR beta chain was identified during a study of blood T cell repertoires in COVID-19. This CDR3 contains 15 residues. Germline CDR1 reads LGHDT; CDR2 reads YNNKEL (reference sequence). V was clipped by 0 bases and J by 3 bases, with 9 bases between them. Produced via immunoSEQ multiplex PCR; TCRdb's table is partial and in-frame only. The sample has 81,000 or so clones, around four fifths seen once; the top ten hold roughly 12%. The sequence derives from a woman in her 70s with active or convalescent COVID-19. The chain employs TRBV3-1 (or the pseudogene TRBV3-2) and TRBJ2-1; unclear D gene. What was sequenced was peripheral blood. The CDR3 coding sequence is TGTGCCAGCAGCCAAGATAGGCAGGTCTACAATGAGCAGTTCTTC. This gives the protein CASSQDRQVYNEQFF.